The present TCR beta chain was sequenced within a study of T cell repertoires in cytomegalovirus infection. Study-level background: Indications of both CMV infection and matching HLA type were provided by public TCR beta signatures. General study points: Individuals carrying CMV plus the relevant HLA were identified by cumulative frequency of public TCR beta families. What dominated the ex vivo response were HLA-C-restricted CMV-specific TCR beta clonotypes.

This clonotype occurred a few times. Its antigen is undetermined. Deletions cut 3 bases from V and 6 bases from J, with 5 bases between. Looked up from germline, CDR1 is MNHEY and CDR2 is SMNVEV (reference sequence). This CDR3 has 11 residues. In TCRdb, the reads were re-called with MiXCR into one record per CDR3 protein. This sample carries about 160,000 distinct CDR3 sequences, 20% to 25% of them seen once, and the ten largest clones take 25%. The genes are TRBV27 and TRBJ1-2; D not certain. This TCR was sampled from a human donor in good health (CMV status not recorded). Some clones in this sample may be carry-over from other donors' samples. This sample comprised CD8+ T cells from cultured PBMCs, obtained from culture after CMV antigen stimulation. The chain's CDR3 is CASSLGNGYTF. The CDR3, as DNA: TGTGCCAGCAGTTTGGGGAATGGCTACACCTTC.